This TCR beta chain was found in a study of cytomegalovirus exposure and HLA in healthy donors. In the study overall: An early data release held approximately 80 million unique TCRs from HLA-typed donors. General study points: Certain sequence variants were highly shared and formed a cluster, and this cluster was likely a sequencing artifact. With later analysis, a missense DCLRE1C variant became linked to TCR beta V- and J-gene trimming.

With respect to this clone: Antigen: not known.

Trimming stripped 3 bases from V and 3 bases from J, with 7 bases between. The CDR3 has 13 residues. Germline V gene lookup returns CDR1 KGHSH and CDR2 LQKENI. 60 Vbeta and 13 Jbeta primers were used in PCR. The data were produced by immunoSEQ multiplex PCR, yet TCRdb's version contains in-frame clones alone and is incomplete. The sample lists about 160,000 clones; around 84% were seen once. The specimen sequenced was PBMCs. The chain combines TRBV18 with TRBJ2-3; D might be TRBD2 (5 bases). This clonotype was obtained from a young man in good health and CMV-seropositive. The CDR3, as DNA: TGTGCCAGCTCACCCGCGGGTACAGATACGCAGTATTTT. It encodes CASSPAGTDTQYF.